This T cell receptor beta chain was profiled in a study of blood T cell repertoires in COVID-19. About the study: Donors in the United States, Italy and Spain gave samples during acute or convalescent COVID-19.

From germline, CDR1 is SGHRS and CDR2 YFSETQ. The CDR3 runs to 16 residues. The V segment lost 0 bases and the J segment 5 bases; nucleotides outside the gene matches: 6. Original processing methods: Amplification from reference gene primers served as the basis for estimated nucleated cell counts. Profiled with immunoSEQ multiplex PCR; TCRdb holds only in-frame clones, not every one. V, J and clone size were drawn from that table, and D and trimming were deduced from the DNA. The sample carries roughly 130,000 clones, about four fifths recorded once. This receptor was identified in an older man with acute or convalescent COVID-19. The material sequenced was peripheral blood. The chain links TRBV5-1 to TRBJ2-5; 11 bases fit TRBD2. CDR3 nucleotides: TGCGCCAGCAGCTTGGGGTCTAGCGGGGGGATGGAGACCCAGTACTTC. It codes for CASSLGSSGGMETQYF. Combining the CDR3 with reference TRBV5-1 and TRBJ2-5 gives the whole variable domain KAGVTQTPRYLIKTRGQQVTLSCSPISGHRSVSWYQQTPGQGLQFLFEYFSETQRNKGNFPGRFSGRQFSNSRSEMNVSTLELGDSALYLCASSLGSSGGMETQYFGPGTRLLVL.